The 23 T cell receptor beta chains below come from one sample, sequenced in a study of monozygotic twins with inflammatory bowel disease. TCRdb re-called the 5' RACE reads; every CDR3 protein appears as one record, without DNA. Here the sample table reports approximately 120,000 distinct CDR3 sequences. Sequencing was done on a sample of blood. These receptors were collected from a human donor with ulcerative colitis or Crohn's disease, or a healthy co-twin of an affected twin (not recorded which).

The CDR3 reads CSVAGSELNTEAFF. The chain employs TRBV29-1 and TRBJ1-1. The CDR3 has 14 amino acids. Germline V gives CDR1 SQVTM, CDR2 ANQGSEA. Based on the CDR3 plus reference TRBV29-1 and TRBJ1-1, the full variable domain is SAVISQKPSRDICQRGTSLTIQCQVDSQVTMMFWYRQQPGQSLTLIATANQGSEATYESGFVIDKFPISRPNLTFSTLTVSNMSPEDSSIYLCSVAGSELNTEAFFGQGTRLTVV.

The V and J genes are TRBV20-1 and TRBJ2-7; TCRdb proposes TRBD1, but this gene call is untestable without DNA. The CDR3 is made up of 14 amino acids. Germline CDR1 and CDR2: DFQATT and SNEGSKA (reference sequence). The CDR3 loop is CSAVLGQLDDEQYF.

V and J are TRBV5-1 and TRBJ2-3; TCRdb's D gene call, TRBD2, goes unchecked for lack of DNA. This CDR3 has 15 residues. Germline CDR1 SGHRS, CDR2 YFSETQ. The CDR3 here is CASSSLAGGQDTQYF.

This chain uses TRBV6-6 with TRBJ1-6. In germline, CDR1 is MNHNY, CDR2 SVGAGI (reference sequence). The CDR3 is made up of 13 amino acids. This CDR3 reads CASSYPGVSPLHF.

The CDR3 sequence: CASSSPGGVSTDTQYF. The V call is TRBV11-2, the J call TRBJ2-3; TCRdb outputs TRBD1, but without DNA this stays unchecked. Germline loops: CDR1 SGHAT, CDR2 FQNNGV. CDR3 size: 16 residues.

V usage is TRBV7-8 and J usage is TRBJ1-5; TCRdb selects TRBD1, and the lack of DNA leaves this call unchecked. This CDR3 comprises 17 residues. The germline V gene encodes CDR1 SGHVS and CDR2 FQNEAQ. The CDR3 loop reads CASSLRVDPWDNQPQHF.

The chain combines TRBV9 with TRBJ2-1; TCRdb's D call, TRBD2, is unchecked because there is no DNA. Germline V gives CDR1 SGDLS, CDR2 YYNGEE. The CDR3 covers 16 residues. CDR3 in amino acids: CASSGPSGGAYNEQFF.

The chain is built from TRBV12-3 or TRBV12-4 and TRBJ1-4; TCRdb names TRBD1, which stays unverified in the absence of DNA. The CDR3 has 13 residues. CDR3 residues: CASSPGESEKLFF.

This chain links TRBV29-1 with TRBJ2-7; TCRdb picks TRBD1, but there is no DNA to check that call. CDR1 and CDR2 from the germline V gene are SQVTM and ANQGSEA. The CDR3 length is 13 residues. The CDR3 here is CSVSWGQGYEQYF.

This rearrangement joins TRBV29-1 to TRBJ2-1; TCRdb reports TRBD1, a call that lacks DNA to check it against. The CDR3 length is 14 residues. Germline CDR1 SQVTM, CDR2 ANQGSEA. CDR3 amino acids: CSVEGRVSYNEQFF.

The chain uses TRBV9 and TRBJ2-7; with no DNA, the TCRdb D assignment of TRBD2 cannot be verified. CDR3 length: 16 residues. The V gene's germline CDR1 is SGDLS and CDR2 YYNGEE. CDR3 loop: CASSLTAAGEWYEQYF.

The rearrangement links TRBV6-1 to TRBJ2-1; TCRdb calls TRBD2, which cannot be checked without DNA. The germline V gene has CDR1 MNHNS and CDR2 SASEGT. The CDR3 is 16 residues long. The chain's CDR3 is CASSRRLARRGDEQFF.

The chain is built from TRBV20-1 and TRBJ1-1; TCRdb selects TRBD1, and the lack of DNA leaves this call unchecked. Germline assignment: CDR1 DFQATT and CDR2 SNEGSKA (reference sequence). The CDR3 is 14 amino acids. The chain's CDR3 is CSARMWGAGTEAFF.

The chain links TRBV13 to TRBJ2-1; as DNA is missing, the TRBD1 call by TCRdb cannot be tested. This CDR3 has 14 residues. Germline CDR1 reads PRHDT; CDR2 reads FYEKMQ (reference sequence). The CDR3: CASSFTGGGNEQFF. The full variable domain, with the rest looked up from reference TRBV13 and TRBJ2-1, is AAGVIQSPRHLIKEKRETATLKCYPIPRHDTVYWYQQGPGQDPQFLISFYEKMQSDKGSIPDRFSAQQFSDYHSELNMSSLELGDSALYFCASSFTGGGNEQFFGPGTRLTVL.

The chain is built from TRBV6-2 or TRBV6-3 and TRBJ2-7. The germline V gene has CDR1 MNHEY and CDR2 SVGEGT. The CDR3 covers 12 residues. The CDR3 is CASSYLGSEQYF.

The V gene is TRBV9, the J gene TRBJ1-6; lacking DNA, the TRBD1 call made by TCRdb goes unchecked. The CDR3 has 20 amino acids. Germline assignment: CDR1 SGDLS and CDR2 YYNGEE. This chain's CDR3 is CASSPRPPGQGSSYNSPLHF.

The rearrangement uses TRBV28 and TRBJ2-1. This CDR3 has 12 amino acids. Germline CDR1 MDHEN, CDR2 SYDVKM. The CDR3 reads CASSFGDNEQFF. Complete variable domain (other parts from reference TRBV28 and TRBJ2-1): DVKVTQSSRYLVKRTGEKVFLECVQDMDHENMFWYRQDPGLGLRLIYFSYDVKMKEKGDIPEGYSVSREKKERFSLILESASTNQTSMYLCASSFGDNEQFFGPGTRLTVL.

The V gene is TRBV2, the J gene TRBJ1-2; no DNA is available, so the TRBD1 call from TCRdb remains unchecked. Looked up from germline, CDR1 is SNHLY and CDR2 is FYNNEI. The CDR3 length is 14 residues. CDR3 sequence reads: CASRTGNSNYGYTF.

V is TRBV7-8 and J is TRBJ1-1. The CDR3 covers 12 residues. Germline-derived CDR1 and CDR2 are SGHVS and FQNEAQ. CDR3 amino acids: CASSFGVREAFF.

V gene TRBV7-2 combines with J gene TRBJ2-7; the TCRdb call, TRBD2, lacks DNA for checking. Germline lookup yields CDR1 SGHTA and CDR2 FQGNSA. The CDR3 loop spans 16 amino acids. CDR3 amino acids: CASSQLAGGVSYEQYF.

J is TRBJ2-1 and V is TRBV12-5; TCRdb outputs TRBD2, but without DNA this stays unchecked. The CDR3 spans 14 residues. The germline V gene encodes CDR1 LGHNT and CDR2 FRNRAP. The CDR3 is CASGLVRGYNEQFF.

The V call is TRBV11-2, the J call TRBJ2-1; TCRdb's D call of TRBD1 is untestable without DNA. CDR3 length: 13 residues. Germline V lookup: CDR1 SGHAT, CDR2 FQNNGV. The CDR3 region is CASSSDRGNEQFF.

The chain couples TRBV4-2 to TRBJ1-2; TCRdb's D call of TRBD1 is untestable without DNA. Germline lookup yields CDR1 LGHNA and CDR2 YNFKEQ. CDR3 size: 16 residues. CDR3 sequence: CASSLAGTGRTYGYTF.